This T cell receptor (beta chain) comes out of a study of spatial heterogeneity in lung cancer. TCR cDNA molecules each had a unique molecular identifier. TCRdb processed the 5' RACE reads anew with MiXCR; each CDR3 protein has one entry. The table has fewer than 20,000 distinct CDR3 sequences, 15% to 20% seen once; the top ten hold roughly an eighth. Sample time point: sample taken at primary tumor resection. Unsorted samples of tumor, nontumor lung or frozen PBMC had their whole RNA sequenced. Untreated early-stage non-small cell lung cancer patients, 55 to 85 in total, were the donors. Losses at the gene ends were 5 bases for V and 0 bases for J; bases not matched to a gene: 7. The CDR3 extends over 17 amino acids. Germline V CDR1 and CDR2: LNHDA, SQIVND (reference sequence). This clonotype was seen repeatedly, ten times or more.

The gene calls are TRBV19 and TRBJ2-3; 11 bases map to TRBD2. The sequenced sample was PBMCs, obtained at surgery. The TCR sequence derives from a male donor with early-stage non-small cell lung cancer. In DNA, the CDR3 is TGTGCCAGTAGTCACCGACTAGCGGGATCTAGCACAGATACGCAGTATTTT. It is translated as CASSHRLAGSSTDTQYF.